The rows below give T cell receptor beta chains drawn from one sample of a study of cytomegalovirus exposure and HLA in healthy donors. The protocol was immunoSEQ multiplex PCR, while the TCRdb copy is restricted to in-frame clones and leaves out a portion. The repertoire holds some 110,000 clones, roughly 77% seen once, with roughly 1.1% in the top ten. Source material: PBMCs. The receptors were gathered from a woman aged 30 to 39 in good health and CMV-seronegative. Both conserved end residues are part of each CDR3.

TRBV7-8	TRBJ1-2	CASLGSGQLRYGYTF
TRBV6-5	TRBJ2-3	CASSYSAGGTDTQYF
TRBV6-1	TRBJ1-1	CASSEELGGTGEAFF
TRBV4-3	TRBJ1-2	CASSQDGQGLGYTF
TRBV7-6	TRBJ1-1	CASSGRRGGTTEAFF
TRBV29-1	TRBJ2-7	CSVVDFRDSTYEQYF
TRBV2	TRBJ1-5	CASSEGGASGNQPQHF
TRBV19	TRBJ1-2	CASNPGRGIYTF
TRBV5-1	TRBJ1-5	CASSKGTGGELGNQPQHF
TRBV27	TRBJ2-1	CASSLVLAAYNEQFF
TRBV11-3	TRBJ2-3	CVNRRDRGTDTQYF
TRBV12-5	TRBJ1-1	CASGLVLGGAVLMNTEAFF
TRBV30	TRBJ1-2	CAWSVLQGPGYTF
TRBV9	TRBJ2-1	CASSGDRGKNEQFF
TRBV30	TRBJ2-3	CAWTSGARDTQYF
TRBV14	TRBJ1-2	CASSSAGTYDYTF
TRBV5-1	TRBJ1-2	CASSEAPYGYTF
TRBV2	TRBJ1-1	CASSELGRGNTEAFF
TRBV5-8	TRBJ2-7	CASSFPGLAGPYSYEQYF
TRBV11-2	TRBJ2-3	CASSLLAGGPSDTQYF
TRBV21-1	TRBJ1-2	CASSQGGYTF
TRBV5-1	TRBJ2-1	CASSLVAGGPYEQFF
TRBV5-1	TRBJ2-7	CASSLSAGGYEQYF
TRBV7-6	TRBJ1-2	CASSWEQGAGGYTF
TRBV18	TRBJ2-3	CASSPRGRLAGDLDTQYF
TRBV6-5	TRBJ2-5	CASSYSILGGETQYF
TRBV10-1	TRBJ1-3	CASTTGWANTIYF
TRBV19	TRBJ1-4	CASSITRRTGGEKLFF
TRBV27	TRBJ2-4	CASSSGGAENIQYF
TRBV6-1	TRBJ2-1	CASGTSGGASFEQFF
TRBV4-2	TRBJ2-7	CASSQTVDSYEQYF
TRBV25-1	TRBJ2-7	CASSGYLQGSEQYF
TRBV20-1	TRBJ1-2	CSAPQGGGYTF